This T cell receptor beta chain was profiled in a study of sequential checkpoint blockade in melanoma (dated by TCRdb to between 2019 and 2020). Regarding the research as a whole: Patients were assigned by 1:1 randomization to either first-line nivolumab followed by ipilimumab (arm A) or ipilimumab followed by nivolumab (arm B). Maintenance nivolumab came after both trial sequences. About 80% of the matched tumor biopsy pairs taken before and after treatment were from the same lesion. For some 22 patients, matched tumor biopsies were taken both before treatment and at week 13, after single-agent nivolumab (arm A) or ipilimumab (arm B). TCRbeta immunosequencing was performed on DNA from 90 to 100 pretreatment melanoma tumor samples. Study-level results and caveats: Clinical benefit was about 30 times more likely to be achieved by patients whose tumor T-cell fraction and clonality increased by week 13. Within-arm analyses of tumor T-cell fraction were limited by small sample sizes and reduced statistical power. In the nivolumab-first arm (arm A), an association was found between pretreatment tumor TIL clonality and response (P = .04). Larger, independent patient cohorts are needed to validate the response-prediction model that combines TCR metrics and mutation burden. Tumor T-cell fraction and clonality were found to correlate with PD-L1 staining and CD8+ T-cell counts but not with mutational load.

The immunoSEQ Assay was used to immunosequence TCRbeta CDR3 regions from genomic DNA. Genomic DNA was amplified by bias-controlled multiplex PCR before high-throughput sequencing. The published analysis was carried out like this. To quantify the absolute abundance of each unique TCRbeta CDR3 region, the sequences were collapsed and filtered. Clonality, defined as 1 minus Pielou's evenness, was calculated using productive rearrangements only. Tumor T-cell fraction was calculated by normalizing TCRbeta template counts to the amount of usable DNA, which was estimated from several housekeeping genes. A previously published method was used to identify clones whose frequencies were significantly greater in on-treatment samples than in baseline samples. TCRdb carries this immuneACCESS record with in-frame sequences only. Its versions omit some clonotypes, under half of them owing to an unresolved V gene in the studies checked, with the rest unexplained. The DNA gave D and trimming, while V, J and clone size come from that table. The sample data list thousands of clones, and roughly 21% of these were observed just once. The ten most abundant clones make up roughly 10% of the sample.

There are a few counts of this clone. This receptor's antigen is unknown. Base quality data are lacking; no much larger clone is found one base away. V loses 4 bases, J loses 3 bases, and the germline ends lie 21 bases apart. CDR1 and CDR2 are read off the germline V gene as MDHEN and SYDVKM. Its CDR3 holds 18 amino acids, cysteine through phenylalanine. The DNA shown is the 54-base CDR3, in frame from base 1. The treatment or condition tag for this specimen amounts to: randomized to nivolumab then ipilimumab (arm A) or the reverse (arm B). No trial patient had received prior DNA-damaging chemotherapy. CheckMate 064, a randomized, open-label phase II trial of sequential checkpoint blockade, was the source of the samples, all of which came from patients with melanoma. Genomic DNA from formalin-fixed paraffin-embedded (FFPE) tissue samples served as the input for tumor TCR sequencing.

The chain couples TRBV28 to TRBJ1-4, with TRBD1 as a weak D call on 6 bases. The TCR originated in a human donor with melanoma. Sequencing used tumor tissue (inferred from file names), obtained from a patient given nivolumab and ipilimumab in sequence. The CDR3 region has the sequence CASSSAILWGAANEKLFF. Read as DNA, the sequence is TGTGCCAGCAGTTCCGCAATTCTATGGGGGGCTGCTAATGAAAAACTGTTTTTT. Reference TRBV28 and TRBJ1-4 proteins supply the regions before and after the CDR3; the full variable domain is: DVKVTQSSRYLVKRTGEKVFLECVQDMDHENMFWYRQDPGLGLRLIYFSYDVKMKEKGDIPEGYSVSREKKERFSLILESASTNQTSMYLCASSSAILWGAANEKLFFGSGTQLSVL.